A single sample gave rise to the 17 T cell receptor beta chains below, sequenced in a study of cytomegalovirus exposure and HLA in healthy donors. The assay was immunoSEQ multiplex PCR, and TCRdb's table has in-frame clones only and misses some. The data contain 300,000 to 400,000 clones, 86% of them seen just once; the ten biggest clones take up under 0.95%. Material: PBMCs. The receptors stem from a woman under 30 in good health and CMV-seronegative.

This clone was detected only once. The chain combines TRBV7-9 with TRBJ2-1; possibly TRBD2 for D (5 bases). The CDR3 totals 14 residues. Germline assignment: CDR1 SEHNR and CDR2 FQNEAQ (reference sequence). The V end lost 3 bases, the J end lost 5 bases, and 11 bases lay between the germline ends. The CDR3 loop reads CASSFGLAHNEQFF. Here the CDR3 DNA reads TGTGCCAGCAGCTTTGGCCTAGCCCACAATGAGCAGTTCTTC.

The chain couples TRBV5-6 to TRBJ1-6, with a weak D call TRBD1 (6 bases). The CDR3 runs 15 residues. V dropped 3 bases and J dropped 8 bases, with 15 bases sitting between them. Germline V CDR1 and CDR2: SGHDT, YYEEEE. In DNA form, the CDR3 reads TGTGCCAGCAGCTACGTAGACAGGATTGATTCACCCCTCCACTTT. Protein: CASSYVDRIDSPLHF.

The rearrangement links TRBV27 to TRBJ2-3; TRBD2 agrees at 7 bases. The ends lost 2 bases at V and 1 base at J; junction bases unmatched: 9. The germline CDR1 and CDR2 sequences are MNHEY and SMNVEV (reference sequence). This CDR3 spans 17 amino acids. The CDR3 DNA sequence: TGTGCCAGCAGTTTAGGGACTACAAATTTAGGCACAGATACGCAGTATTTT. This sequence encodes CASSLGTTNLGTDTQYF.

This rearrangement joins TRBV7-9 to TRBJ1-2, with 7 bases that match TRBD1. The germline V gene has CDR1 SEHNR and CDR2 FQNEAQ (reference sequence). The CDR3 totals 14 residues. V lost 4 bases, J lost 7 bases, and 9 bases stayed unmatched. The CDR3 nucleotides read TGTGCCAGCAGCTCGGGACAGCCGCTTCCTGGCTACACCTTC. Translated: CASSSGQPLPGYTF. The entire variable domain, with the rest obtained from reference TRBV7-9 and TRBJ1-2, is as follows: DTGVSQNPRHKITKRGQNVTFRCDPISEHNRLYWYRQTLGQGPEFLTYFQNEAQLEKSRLLSDRFSAERPKGSFSTLEIQRTEQGDSAMYLCASSSGQPLPGYTFGSGTRLTVV.

The J gene is TRBJ1-1, the V gene TRBV18; 9 bases are a match to TRBD1. The CDR3 runs to 15 residues. Germline V lookup: CDR1 KGHSH, CDR2 LQKENI. The junction had 14 bases not matched to a gene; V was cut back by 7 bases and J by 8 bases. The CDR3 DNA reads as TGTGCCAGCTTACTAGACAGGGGGTCGAAGGAGGAAGCTTTCTTT. This codes for CASLLDRGSKEEAFF.

The V gene is TRBV6-1, the J gene TRBJ2-7, with 11 bases that match TRBD1. Per germline, CDR1 MNHNS and CDR2 SASEGT. This CDR3 has 14 residues. With V trimmed by 6 bases and J by 5 bases, 6 bases remained unmatched. The CDR3: CASSGQGARDEQYF. Written as DNA, the CDR3 is TGTGCCAGCAGCGGACAGGGGGCGAGGGACGAGCAGTACTTC.

The J gene is TRBJ2-7, the V gene TRBV6-1, with 9 bases matching TRBD1. This CDR3 is 15 amino acids long. V was clipped by 7 bases and J by 0 bases; unmatched bases: 7. The germline CDR1 and CDR2 sequences are MNHNS and SASEGT. Here the CDR3 DNA reads TGTGCCAGCACCGCCGGGACAGGGAGCTCCTACGAGCAGTACTTC. Its translation: CASTAGTGSSYEQYF.

J is TRBJ1-1 and V is TRBV4-1; TRBD1 matches at 9 bases. The CDR3 totals 17 residues. Germline V CDR1 and CDR2: MGHRA, YSYEKL. Trimming cost V 1 base and J 1 base; bases outside gene matches: 7. CDR3: CASSQVSLDRGNTEAFF. The CDR3, as DNA: TGCGCCAGCAGCCAAGTGAGCTTGGACAGGGGGAACACTGAAGCTTTCTTT.

This clone has just a few counts. This chain connects TRBV27 to TRBJ1-4; no firm D call. V was shortened by 5 bases and J by 8 bases, with 12 bases between the two germline ends. Germline V gene lookup returns CDR1 MNHEY and CDR2 SMNVEV (reference sequence). This CDR3 is built from 13 residues. The chain's CDR3 is CASSVEWREKLFF. The CDR3 region has the DNA TGTGCCAGCAGTGTAGAATGGAGAGAAAAACTGTTTTTT.

The chain uses TRBV2 and TRBJ1-2; D possibly corresponds to TRBD1 (5 bases). V was shortened by 10 bases and J by 8 bases, with 29 bases between the two germline ends. The germline V gene has CDR1 SNHLY and CDR2 FYNNEI. The CDR3 totals 16 residues. CDR3 DNA sequence: TGTGCCACCCTACCGACCCAGGGAACCTATGCCTCCGGCTACACCTTC. It is translated as CATLPTQGTYASGYTF.

The J gene is TRBJ2-5, the V gene TRBV10-1; TRBD2 might be the D (6 bases). V was clipped by 8 bases and J by 5 bases, with 12 bases between them. CDR1 is WNHNN, CDR2 SYGVQD, per germline (reference sequence). The CDR3 runs 12 residues. The CDR3 protein is CASLGTYETQYF. The CDR3 DNA reads as TGCGCCAGCCTCGGGACTTATGAGACCCAGTACTTC.

The sample holds a few counts of this clone. The V and J genes are TRBV19 and TRBJ2-7; D is ambiguous. The CDR3 has 14 amino acids. Germline-derived CDR1 and CDR2 are LNHDA and SQIVND (reference sequence). V was trimmed by 0 bases and J by 3 bases, leaving 9 bases between them. CDR3 region: CASSIDNSFYEQYF. CDR3 in DNA: TGTGCCAGTAGTATAGACAACTCATTCTACGAGCAGTACTTC.

The CDR3 bases are TGTGCCTGGAGCTGGGGGGGGTCAGATACGCAGTATTTT. This translates into CAWSWGGSDTQYF. The chain has TRBV30 and TRBJ2-3, with 7 nucleotides matching TRBD2. Germline CDR1 reads GTSNPN; CDR2 reads SVGIG (reference sequence). J was trimmed by 4 bases and V by 3 bases; bases with no gene match: 4. The CDR3 sequence is 13 residues long.

This clone has only a few counts. The J gene is TRBJ1-6, the V gene TRBV28, with D possibly being TRBD1 (6 bases). V was trimmed by 3 bases and J by 11 bases, leaving 14 bases between them. The CDR3 extends over 14 amino acids. CDR1 is MDHEN and CDR2 is SYDVKM in the germline V gene. DNA for the CDR3: TGTGCCAGCAGTTTTGAAGGGACAACGACACCCCTCCACTTT. Translating it yields CASSFEGTTTPLHF.

This chain joins TRBV15 and TRBJ1-5; D perhaps matches TRBD1 (6 bases). The CDR3 contains 16 residues. Trimming cost V 1 base and J 4 bases, with 14 bases left between them. Germline CDR1 is LNHNV and CDR2 is YYDKDF (reference sequence). Here the CDR3 DNA reads TGTGCCACCAGCAGAGCGTCGGGGGGCCCGAATCAGCCCCAGCATTTT. It specifies CATSRASGGPNQPQHF.

The J gene is TRBJ2-7, the V gene TRBV7-6, with 8 bases matching TRBD2. The CDR3 covers 17 residues. Germline loops: CDR1 SGHVS, CDR2 FNYEAQ. Trimming took 5 bases from V and 1 from J; bases not matched to a gene: 13. The CDR3 coding sequence is TGTGCCAGCAGCCCTTATAACACGGGAGGGAAGTCCTACGAGCAGTACTTC. This translates into CASSPYNTGGKSYEQYF.

The chain employs TRBV15 and TRBJ2-3; D might be TRBD2 (6 bases). This CDR3 comprises 15 residues. The V end was cut by 0 bases, the J end by 2 bases, with 9 bases between. Germline assignment: CDR1 LNHNV and CDR2 YYDKDF (reference sequence). The CDR3 here is CATSRDGGITDTQYF. CDR3 in DNA: TGTGCCACCAGCAGAGATGGGGGGATCACAGATACGCAGTATTTT.